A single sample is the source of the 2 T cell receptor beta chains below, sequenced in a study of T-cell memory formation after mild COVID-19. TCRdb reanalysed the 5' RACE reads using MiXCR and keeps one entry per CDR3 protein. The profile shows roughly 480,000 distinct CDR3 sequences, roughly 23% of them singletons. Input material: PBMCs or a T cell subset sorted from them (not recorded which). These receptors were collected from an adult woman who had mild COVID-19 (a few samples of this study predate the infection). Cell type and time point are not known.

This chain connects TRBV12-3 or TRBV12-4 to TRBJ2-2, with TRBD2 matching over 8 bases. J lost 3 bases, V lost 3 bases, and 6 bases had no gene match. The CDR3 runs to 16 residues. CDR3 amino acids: CASSFLTSGYTGELFF. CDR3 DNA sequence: TGTGCCAGCAGTTTTTTAACTAGCGGTTACACCGGGGAGCTGTTTTTT.

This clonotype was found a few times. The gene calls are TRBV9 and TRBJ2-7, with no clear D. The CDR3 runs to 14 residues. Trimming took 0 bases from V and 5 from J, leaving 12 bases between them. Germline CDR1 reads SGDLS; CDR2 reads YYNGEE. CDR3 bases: TGTGCCAGCAGCGTAGACAAGTGGGGTAACGAGCAGTACTTC. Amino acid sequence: CASSVDKWGNEQYF.